These T cell receptor beta chains were read from a single sample in a study of CD8 T cells in Susac syndrome. MiXCR, applied by TCRdb to the immunoSEQ multiplex PCR reads, yields one record per CDR3 protein. The data hold almost 450,000 distinct CDR3 sequences, with approximately 89% observed a single time. The sample was CD8+ T cells from PBMCs. These receptors were obtained from a human donor with multiple sclerosis. CDR3s include the opening cysteine and the closing phenylalanine or tryptophan. The order of the fields is CDR3 protein, CDR3 DNA, clone size, J gene, V gene, D gene. The D gene is left open where the match is weak. The size field is filled for only some rows; it gives once, few, many or a size class.

CASSLQRPSYNEQFF,TGTGCCAGCAGTTTACAGCGCCCTTCCTACAATGAGCAGTTCTTC,once,TRBJ2-1,TRBV27,.
CASSIGVYTEAFF,TGTGCCAGTAGTATTGGGGTATACACTGAAGCTTTCTTT,.,TRBJ1-1,TRBV19,.
CASSLAGGGTGNQPQHF,TGCGCCAGCAGCCTAGCAGGGGGGGGCACGGGCAATCAGCCCCAGCATTTT,.,TRBJ1-5,TRBV4-1,TRBD1
CASSPTLGQYEQYF,TGCGCCAGCAGCCCAACCCTGGGACAGTACGAGCAGTACTTC,.,TRBJ2-7,TRBV5-1,TRBD1
CASSAVDRGNTEAFF,TGTGCCAGCAGTGCCGTGGACAGAGGGAACACTGAAGCTTTCTTT,.,TRBJ1-1,TRBV12-3/TRBV12-4,.
CASSYGGNSYEQYF,TGTGCCAGCAGTTACGGGGGGAACTCCTACGAGCAGTACTTC,.,TRBJ2-7,TRBV6-5,.
CSARTQSSYEQYF,TGCAGTGCTAGAACACAGAGCTCCTACGAGCAGTACTTC,.,TRBJ2-7,TRBV20-1,.
CATSKDTGNTIYF,TGTGCCACCAGCAAAGACACTGGAAACACCATATATTTT,.,TRBJ1-3,TRBV15,.
CASSRDGRGPYMNTEAFF,TGTGCCAGCAGCAGGGACGGCCGGGGCCCGTACATGAACACTGAAGCTTTCTTT,.,TRBJ1-1,TRBV5-4,.
CASSLSGWVGAGYGYTF,TGTGCCAGCAGTTTATCTGGGTGGGTCGGGGCGGGCTATGGCTACACCTTC,.,TRBJ1-2,TRBV27,.
CASSAPTGTGDNQPQHF,TGTGCCAGCAGTGCCCCTACCGGGACAGGGGACAATCAGCCCCAGCATTTT,.,TRBJ1-5,TRBV2,TRBD1
CASSLGQGRNTF,TGTGCCAGCAGCCTAGGACAGGGGAGGAACACCTTC,.,TRBJ1-2,TRBV5-6,TRBD1
CASSVAPEGEIYEQYF,TGTGCCAGCAGCGTGGCCCCTGAAGGTGAAATCTACGAGCAGTACTTC,.,TRBJ2-7,TRBV9,.
CASSEHPRTGRNTEAFF,TGTGCCAGCAGCGAACACCCTAGGACAGGCCGGAACACTGAAGCTTTCTTT,.,TRBJ1-1,TRBV7-9,TRBD1
CATSGSSSGANVLTF,TGTGCCACCAGCGGAAGCAGCTCTGGGGCCAACGTCCTGACTTTC,.,TRBJ2-6,TRBV15,.
CASSHLGEQPQHF,TGTGCCAGCAGCCATTTGGGGGAGCAGCCCCAGCATTTT,.,TRBJ1-5,TRBV6-6,.
CASSVRAGTYQETQYF,TGTGCCAGCAGCGTAAGGGCAGGGACCTATCAAGAGACCCAGTACTTC,.,TRBJ2-5,TRBV9,.
CSVEIAGTGNTIYF,TGCAGCGTTGAAATTGCGGGGACTGGAAACACCATATATTTT,.,TRBJ1-3,TRBV29-1,.
CAWTGGTGTGWAEQFF,TGTGCCTGGACTGGGGGGACAGGTACGGGGTGGGCTGAGCAGTTCTTC,.,TRBJ2-1,TRBV30,TRBD1
CASSTPFGLYGYTF,TGTGCCAGCAGCACCCCTTTTGGGCTCTATGGCTACACCTTC,.,TRBJ1-2,TRBV7-9,.
CASSSPDFSGANVLTF,TGTGCCAGCAGCTCCCCGGACTTCTCTGGGGCCAACGTCCTGACTTTC,.,TRBJ2-6,TRBV7-3,.
CASSEVGSPTGELFF,TGCGCCAGCAGCGAAGTGGGGTCTCCCACCGGGGAGCTGTTTTTT,once,TRBJ2-2,TRBV4-1,.
CASSQGIALYEQYF,TGTGCCAGCAGCCAGGGGATAGCCCTCTACGAGCAGTACTTC,.,TRBJ2-7,TRBV16,.
CASSLDLGSGYGYTF,TGTGCCAGCAGTTTAGACCTGGGATCCGGCTATGGCTACACCTTC,.,TRBJ1-2,TRBV12-3/TRBV12-4,.
CSAIGQAPINTIYF,TGCAGCGCAATAGGACAGGCCCCGATAAACACCATATATTTT,.,TRBJ1-3,TRBV29-1,TRBD1
CASSRLAQNSYEQYF,TGTGCCAGCAGCCGACTAGCGCAGAACTCCTACGAGCAGTACTTC,.,TRBJ2-7,TRBV12-3/TRBV12-4,TRBD2
CASSVGHYGYTF,TGTGCCAGCAGCGTGGGACACTATGGCTACACCTTC,.,TRBJ1-2,TRBV7-9,.
CASSLGRTQETQYF,TGTGCCAGCAGTTTAGGGCGGACCCAAGAGACCCAGTACTTC,.,TRBJ2-5,TRBV12-3/TRBV12-4,.
CASSSLMNNEQFF,TGCGCCAGCAGCTCCCTCATGAACAATGAGCAGTTCTTC,.,TRBJ2-1,TRBV5-1,.
CASSLVAKVYNEQFF,TGTGCCAGCAGCTTAGTGGCGAAGGTTTACAATGAGCAGTTCTTC,.,TRBJ2-1,TRBV7-9,.
CSARDRVGTVAGEQFF,TGCAGTGCTAGAGATCGAGTCGGGACAGTGGCTGGTGAGCAGTTCTTC,.,TRBJ2-1,TRBV20-1,TRBD1
CASSYRDGTYEQYF,TGTGCCAGCAGCTACCGGGACGGGACCTACGAGCAGTACTTC,.,TRBJ2-7,TRBV3-1,.
CASSSRASYEQYF,TGTGCCAGCAGTTCTAGAGCCTCCTACGAGCAGTACTTC,.,TRBJ2-7,TRBV27,.
CAISSPGTDTQYF,TGTGCCATCAGTTCTCCAGGCACAGATACGCAGTATTTT,.,TRBJ2-3,TRBV10-3,.
CASAIGAGETQYF,TGTGCCAGCGCAATCGGCGCGGGGGAGACCCAGTACTTC,.,TRBJ2-5,TRBV19,.
CSARIGQGALESYEQYF,TGCAGTGCTAGAATCGGACAGGGAGCTTTGGAATCCTACGAGCAGTACTTC,.,TRBJ2-7,TRBV20-1,TRBD1